This TCR beta chain emerged from a study of vaccination and CD4 T cells after COVID-19. In the study overall: Convalescent individuals numbered four females and six males, two being Hispanic.

The CDR3 contains 17 residues. Germline values: CDR1 SGHRS, CDR2 YFSETQ. V shed 0 bases, J shed 6 bases, and the junction held 12 bases outside the gene matches. The Oncomine TCR Beta short-read assay was applied to DNA of cultured CD4+ T cells. Genomic DNA was taken out of cultured CD4+ T cells by extraction. A single record per CDR3 protein comes from TCRdb applying MiXCR to the PCR reads. The profile shows about 19,000 distinct CDR3 sequences, 45% to 50% of them singletons. As to treatment: approximately nine-day PBMC culture with coronavirus spike peptide pools or control peptides (ViraFEST assay). A note on this clonotype: The target antigen is unknown.

The chain recombines TRBV5-1 with TRBJ1-1, with 9 bases identical to TRBD1. Material for sequencing was CD4+ T cells from blood, cultured in vitro. This TCR was recovered from a human donor who had recovered from COVID-19. The CDR3 DNA is TGCGCCAGCAGCTTGGCCGCTAGGGACAGGGTCACGGCTGAAGCTTTCTTT. As protein: CASSLAARDRVTAEAFF.